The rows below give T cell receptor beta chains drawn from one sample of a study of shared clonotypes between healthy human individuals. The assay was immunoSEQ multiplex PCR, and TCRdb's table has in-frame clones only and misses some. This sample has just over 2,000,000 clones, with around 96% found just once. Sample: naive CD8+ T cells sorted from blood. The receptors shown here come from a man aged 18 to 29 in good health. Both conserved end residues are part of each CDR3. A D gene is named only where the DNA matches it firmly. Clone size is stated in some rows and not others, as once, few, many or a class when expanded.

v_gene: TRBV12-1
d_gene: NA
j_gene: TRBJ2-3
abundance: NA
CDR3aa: CASSRPTSSSF
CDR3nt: TGTGCCAGCAGTCGTCCGACGAGTTCCTCTTTT

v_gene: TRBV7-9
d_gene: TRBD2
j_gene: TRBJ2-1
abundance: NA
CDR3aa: CASSLTGGSYNEQFF
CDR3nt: TGTGCCAGCAGTTTGACGGGGGGGTCCTACAATGAGCAGTTCTTC

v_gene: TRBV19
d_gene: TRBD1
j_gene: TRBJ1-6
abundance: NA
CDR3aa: CASSISSGTGFSYNSPLHF
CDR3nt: TGTGCCAGTAGTATCTCCTCGGGGACAGGGTTTTCCTATAATTCACCCCTCCACTTT

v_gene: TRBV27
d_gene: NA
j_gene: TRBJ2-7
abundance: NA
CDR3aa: CASSLQGKGYEQYF
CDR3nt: TGTGCCAGCAGTTTGCAGGGCAAAGGCTACGAGCAGTACTTC

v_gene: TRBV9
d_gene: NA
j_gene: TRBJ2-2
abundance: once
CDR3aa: CASSSEGGTGELFF
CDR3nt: TGTGCCAGCAGCTCTGAGGGCGGGACCGGGGAGCTGTTTTTT

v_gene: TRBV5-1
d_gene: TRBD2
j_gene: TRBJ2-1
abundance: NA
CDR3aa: CASTPGLNYNEQFF
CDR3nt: TGCGCCAGCACGCCGGGACTAAACTACAATGAGCAGTTCTTC

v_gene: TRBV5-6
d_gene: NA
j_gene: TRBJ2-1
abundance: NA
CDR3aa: CASSLLGPYNEQFF
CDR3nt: TGTGCCAGCAGCTTGCTGGGGCCCTACAATGAGCAGTTCTTC

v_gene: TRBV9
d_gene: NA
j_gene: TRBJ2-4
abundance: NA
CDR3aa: CASSVGQGTDIQYF
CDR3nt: TGTGCCAGCAGCGTAGGCCAGGGGACGGACATTCAGTACTTC

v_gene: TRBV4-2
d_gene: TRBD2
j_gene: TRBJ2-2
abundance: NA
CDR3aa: CASSHPSGGNTGELFF
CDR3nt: TGTGCCAGCAGCCACCCCAGCGGGGGGAACACCGGGGAGCTGTTTTTT

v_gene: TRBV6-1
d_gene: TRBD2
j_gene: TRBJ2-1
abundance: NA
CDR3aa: CASSGDPGTSGSDEQFF
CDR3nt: TGTGCCAGCAGTGGTGATCCCGGGACTAGCGGGAGCGATGAGCAGTTCTTC

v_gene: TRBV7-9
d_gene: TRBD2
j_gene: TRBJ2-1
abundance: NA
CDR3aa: CASSGRAGDSYNEQFF
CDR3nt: TGTGCCAGCAGCGGGCGGGCGGGGGACTCCTACAATGAGCAGTTCTTC

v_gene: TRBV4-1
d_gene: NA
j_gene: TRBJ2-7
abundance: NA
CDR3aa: CASSQSLLYEQYF
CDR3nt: TGCGCCAGCAGCCAATCCCTCTTATACGAGCAGTACTTC

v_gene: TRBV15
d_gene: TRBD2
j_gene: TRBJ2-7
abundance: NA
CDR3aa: CATSMGTSGAYEQYF
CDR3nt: TGTGCCACCAGCATGGGGACTAGCGGGGCCTACGAGCAGTACTTC

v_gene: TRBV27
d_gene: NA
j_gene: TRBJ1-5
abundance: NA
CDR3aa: CASSLVSSAGQPQHF
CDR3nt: TGTGCCAGCAGTTTAGTCTCCAGTGCGGGACAGCCCCAGCATTTT

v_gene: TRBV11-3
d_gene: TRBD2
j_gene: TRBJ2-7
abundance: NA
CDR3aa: CASSPGTSSREQYF
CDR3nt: TGTGCCAGCAGCCCAGGGACTAGCTCCAGGGAGCAGTACTTC

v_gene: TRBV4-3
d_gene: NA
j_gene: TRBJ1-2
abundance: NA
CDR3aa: CASSRGSANYGYTF
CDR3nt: TGCGCCAGCAGCAGGGGATCCGCTAACTATGGCTACACCTTC

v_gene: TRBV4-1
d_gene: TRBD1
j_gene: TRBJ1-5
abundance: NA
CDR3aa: CASSPQGTGSGQPQHF
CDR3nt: TGCGCCAGCAGCCCCCAGGGGACAGGGAGCGGTCAGCCCCAGCATTTT

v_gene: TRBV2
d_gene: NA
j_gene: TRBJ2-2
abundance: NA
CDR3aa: CASRPPSTGELFF
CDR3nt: TGTGCCAGCAGGCCCCCTAGCACCGGGGAGCTGTTTTTT

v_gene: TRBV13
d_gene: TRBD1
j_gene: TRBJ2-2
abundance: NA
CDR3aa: CASSLERNRDRVSTGELFF
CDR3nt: TGTGCCAGCAGCTTAGAACGGAACCGGGACAGGGTTTCCACCGGGGAGCTGTTTTTT

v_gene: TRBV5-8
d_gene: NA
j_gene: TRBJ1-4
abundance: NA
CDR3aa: CASSFGNSEKLFF
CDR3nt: TGTGCCAGCAGCTTCGGTAATAGTGAAAAACTGTTTTTT